What follows is one T cell receptor (beta chain) and its context. This clone came up a few times. What this receptor recognizes is not known. No much larger clonotype is one base removed from it; base qualities were not supplied. The healthy control group was made up of some 38 blood donors, and the Finnish Red Cross blood service supplied their buffy coats. All TCR-sequenced material derived from peripheral blood: patient blood samples and healthy donor buffy coats. Ficoll-Hypaque gradient centrifugation was used to isolate peripheral blood mononuclear cells. CD4+ cells were magnetically purified from the buffy coats of healthy controls. The Gentra Puregene Cell and Tissue kit was used to extract genomic DNA, and a Qubit 2.0 fluorometer was used to measure the amount of genomic DNA. The CDR3 spans 14 residues, from the cysteine through the phenylalanine. The kept DNA is CDR3 alone, 42 bases in frame from the first base. Taken from the germline V gene, the CDR1 and CDR2 loops are MNHNS and SASEGT. The junction shows trimming of 0 bases on V and 4 bases on J, and the gene matches do not reach 2 bases of it.

TCRbeta rearrangements were sequenced from genomic DNA using the immunoSEQ assay at survey resolution. In the original analysis: In the TCR sequencing data, the lowest productive clonotype frequency that could be detected was 2.59 x 10-5. Analyses included only productive TCRbeta rearrangements, meaning complete and in-frame sequences. Clonality for each sample was calculated as Simpson clonality in the immunoSEQ Analyzer version 3.0. Based on frequency, clones were grouped as very rare, small, medium, large (1-20%) or hyperexpanded (>20%). Generation probabilities were estimated with OLGA 1.2.3, V-gene circos plots were made with VDJtools, specificities were looked up in VDJdb, and CDR3 motifs were identified with GLIPH. As stored in TCRdb, this immuneACCESS dataset retains in-frame rearrangements with V and J assigned. A fraction of the clones does not appear; measured against another copy, unresolved V genes explain less than half of the discrepancy, and the remainder lacks a known reason. V and J calls and clone size are copied from that table; D and trimming were computed from the DNA. The sample table lists tens of thousands of clones, about two thirds of them with a count of one. Clones ranked in the top ten supply just under 2% of the sample.

These data belong to a study of STAT5B mutations in CD4+ large granular lymphocyte leukemia (dated 2022 in TCRdb). Context from the whole study: Among the healthy controls, the CDR3 'QG' motif was associated with a particular HLA allele. The TCRbeta repertoires of CD4+ T-cell large granular lymphocyte leukemia patients were compared with the TCRbeta repertoires of healthy blood donors. Flow cytometry on FACSCanto II or FACSVerse confirmed that purified fractions exceeded 95% purity among lymphocytes. General findings and caveats noted by the study authors: Enrichment of TRBV06-family usage was observed among the top patient clones (8/27) relative to healthy controls (2/35). Greater clonality appeared to be present in CD4-sorted patient repertoires than in healthy CD4+ repertoires, and the difference was retained after the putative leukemic clones were removed. Data were not HLA-matched; higher clonality in CD4+ versus CD8+ T-LGLL could reflect the relatively small sample size. Main leukemic clonotypes were private to each patient, although roughly 25% of the main leukemic clonotypes were found at low frequency in the non-leukemic repertoires of other patients.

This TCR came from a human donor in good health. The rearrangement joined TRBV6-1 to TRBJ1-1; 7 junctional bases match TRBD1. The sequenced sample was CD4+ T cells from blood buffy coats. Read as DNA, the sequence is TGTGCCAGCAGTGAAGCGCGGACAGGCACTGAAGCTTTCTTT. It translates to CASSEARTGTEAFF.